This is a list of T cell receptor beta chains from one sample in a study of T cell responses to AZD1222 COVID-19 vaccine. Here immunoSEQ multiplex PCR was the method, and the copy in TCRdb shows in-frame clones only, minus some. The data show 120,000 to 150,000 clones, 85% to 95% seen once. The source material was peripheral blood, sampled on day 0 of AZD1222 vaccination. Receptor source: an adult in good health. Both conserved end residues are part of each CDR3. A D gene is named only where the DNA matches it firmly. Where a row states a size, it is once, few, many or the class of an expanded clone; other rows omit it.

d_call	cdr3_length	j_call	clone_size	v_call	cdr3_nt	cdr3_aa
.	15	TRBJ2-7	.	TRBV7-2	TGTGCCAGCAGCTTAGAGGCAGGGAGGTTACACGAGCAGTACTTC	CASSLEAGRLHEQYF
TRBD2	14	TRBJ2-1	.	TRBV3-1/TRBV3-2	TGTGCCAGCAGCCTGTCTAGCGGGAACAATGAGCAGTTCTTC	CASSLSSGNNEQFF
.	15	TRBJ2-2	.	TRBV15	TGTGCCACCAGCAGTCCTGAGGCTGGGACCGGGGAGCTGTTTTTT	CATSSPEAGTGELFF
TRBD1	14	TRBJ1-6	.	TRBV10-3	TGTGCCATCAGTGAGTTGACAGGGACGTCACCCCTCCACTTT	CAISELTGTSPLHF
TRBD2	16	TRBJ2-5	.	TRBV7-2	TGTGCCAGCGCTACTCAGCAGCGGGGGGGCCTCGAGACCCAGTACTTC	CASATQQRGGLETQYF
TRBD2	15	TRBJ2-7	.	TRBV7-6	TGTGCCAGCAGCTCACTCCTAGCGGGAGCCAGTGAGCAGTACTTC	CASSSLLAGASEQYF
.	20	TRBJ2-2	.	TRBV21-1	TGTGCCAGCAGCCCCCGACAGGGTGACTTGTTATCGCGGTTGGCCGGGGAGCTGTTTTTT	CASSPRQGDLLSRLAGELFF
.	13	TRBJ1-3	.	TRBV18	TGTGCCAGTTTACCCAACTCTGGAAACACCATATATTTT	CASLPNSGNTIYF
TRBD1	15	TRBJ1-6	.	TRBV19	TGTGCCAGTAGTACCCTAGACAGGGTAAATTCACCCCTCCACTTT	CASSTLDRVNSPLHF
TRBD1	12	TRBJ1-2	.	TRBV19	TGTGCCAGTATCGACAGGGAGGATGGCTACACCTTC	CASIDREDGYTF
.	15	TRBJ2-7	.	TRBV6-1	TGTGCCAGCAGTGAATTAATTGAGGGGGCCTACGAGCAGTACTTC	CASSELIEGAYEQYF
.	14	TRBJ2-4	.	TRBV5-8	TGTGCCAGCAGCTTGGTTGGGGACGGGGACATTCAGTACTTC	CASSLVGDGDIQYF
.	14	TRBJ1-5	.	TRBV19	TGTGCCAGTAGTATTGGGAAGCAGGGTCAGCCCCAGCATTTT	CASSIGKQGQPQHF
TRBD1	15	TRBJ2-7	once	TRBV5-1	TGCGCCAGCAGCTTGGGGGACAGGGGTTCCTACGAGCAGTACTTC	CASSLGDRGSYEQYF
.	13	TRBJ1-2	.	TRBV29-1	TGCAGCGTTGCAGGAGGACGGGGGTATGGCTACACCTTC	CSVAGGRGYGYTF
TRBD1	15	TRBJ1-6	.	TRBV7-9	TGTGCCAGCAGCCCCCCCGGGACAGGCAAATCACCCCTCCACTTT	CASSPPGTGKSPLHF
TRBD2	14	TRBJ2-7	.	TRBV19	TGTGCCAGTAGTCAGCGGGAGAGCTCCTACGAGCAGTACTTC	CASSQRESSYEQYF
TRBD1	16	TRBJ1-3	.	TRBV18	TGTGCCAGCTCACCCCGAGGGACAGCCACCGGAAACACCATATATTTT	CASSPRGTATGNTIYF
.	13	TRBJ1-2	.	TRBV6-1	TGTGCCAGCAGCCCTCAGACAGGTTATGGCTACACCTTC	CASSPQTGYGYTF
.	14	TRBJ1-1	.	TRBV5-1	TGCGCCAGCCGGGGTGCAGGGGATGGAACTGAAGCTTTCTTT	CASRGAGDGTEAFF
TRBD1	17	TRBJ1-4	.	TRBV4-1	TGCGCCAGCAGCCTCTACCAGGGGGCTGGGACTAATGAAAAACTGTTTTTT	CASSLYQGAGTNEKLFF
TRBD2	16	TRBJ2-2	.	TRBV7-2	TGTGCCAGCAGCTTAGAGGCTAGCGGGGTCACCGGGGAGCTGTTTTTT	CASSLEASGVTGELFF
.	15	TRBJ1-1	few	TRBV6-1	TGTGCCAGCAGTGAAGACGGGGTGATGAGCACTGAAGCTTTCTTT	CASSEDGVMSTEAFF
.	14	TRBJ2-7	.	TRBV6-6	TGTGCCAGCAGTTACTCAGAGGGGAGCCACGAGCAGTACTTC	CASSYSEGSHEQYF
.	15	TRBJ1-5	.	TRBV6-1	TGTGCCAGCAGTGAGGCGGGGAGTAGCAATCAGCCCCAGCATTTT	CASSEAGSSNQPQHF
.	15	TRBJ1-1	.	TRBV19	TGTGCCAGTAGTCCTCTACGGGTTACAAACACTGAAGCTTTCTTT	CASSPLRVTNTEAFF
TRBD1	18	TRBJ2-7	.	TRBV24-1	TGTGCCACCAGTGACATGCAACCCCTGACAGGGGCCTCCTACGAGCAGTACTTC	CATSDMQPLTGASYEQYF
.	14	TRBJ1-5	.	TRBV27	TGTGCCAGCAAGGGGTGGGGCGGCAATCAGCCCCAGCATTTT	CASKGWGGNQPQHF
.	13	TRBJ1-4	.	TRBV7-6	TGTGCCAGCAGCGGGACCATTAATGAAAAACTGTTTTTT	CASSGTINEKLFF
.	14	TRBJ1-3	once	TRBV6-5	TGTGCCAGCAGCTCCGGGTGGGTTGGAAACACCATATATTTT	CASSSGWVGNTIYF
TRBD2	15	TRBJ2-1	.	TRBV11-3	TGTGCCAGCAGCTTCGGACTAGCGGGAGTGAATGAGCAGTTCTTC	CASSFGLAGVNEQFF
.	13	TRBJ1-1	.	TRBV6-2/TRBV6-3	TGTGCCAGCAGTTACTCGTGGTCTCCTGAAGCTTTCTTT	CASSYSWSPEAFF
.	13	TRBJ2-7	.	TRBV7-9	TGTGCCAGCAGCCAGGACTTCCCGGGGAGCCAGTACTTC	CASSQDFPGSQYF
TRBD1	15	TRBJ2-7	once	TRBV5-4	TGTGCCAGCAGCCGCTCCGGACAGGGGGCCAACGAGCAGTACTTC	CASSRSGQGANEQYF
.	15	TRBJ2-3	.	TRBV7-9	TGTGCCAGCAGCTTAGCCGACCAGCTAACAGATACGCAGTATTTT	CASSLADQLTDTQYF
.	16	TRBJ1-2	.	TRBV21-1	TGTGCCAGCAGCAAATTTAACGCAGGGGGCAACTATGGCTACACCTTC	CASSKFNAGGNYGYTF
.	15	TRBJ1-3	.	TRBV9	TGTGCCAGCAGCCCGGGGGGAAGCTCTGGAAACACCATATATTTT	CASSPGGSSGNTIYF
TRBD1	14	TRBJ1-5	.	TRBV2	TGTGCCAGCAGATACGGACAGGGGGATCAGCCCCAGCATTTT	CASRYGQGDQPQHF
TRBD1	14	TRBJ2-3	.	TRBV29-1	TGCAGCGTTGCAGGGGACAGGGGCACAGATACGCAGTATTTT	CSVAGDRGTDTQYF
TRBD1	13	TRBJ1-2	.	TRBV6-2/TRBV6-3	TGTGCCAGCAGCCCTGGACAGGGAGGGGGCTACACCTTC	CASSPGQGGGYTF
.	14	TRBJ1-4	.	TRBV2	TGTGCCAGCAGGGGAGGCTGGGCGGGTGAAAAACTGTTTTTT	CASRGGWAGEKLFF
TRBD1	16	TRBJ2-3	.	TRBV27	TGTGCCAGCAGTAGAAGGACAGGGGGCAGTCCAGATACGCAGTATTTT	CASSRRTGGSPDTQYF
TRBD1	13	TRBJ1-2	.	TRBV5-1	TGCGCCAGCAGCGGGACAGATGCCTCTGGCTACACCTTC	CASSGTDASGYTF
TRBD1	16	TRBJ1-2	.	TRBV10-2	TGCGCCAGCAGCTCCTACCGGGACAGGGGAAACTATGGCTACACCTTC	CASSSYRDRGNYGYTF
.	12	TRBJ2-3	.	TRBV18	TGTGCCAGCGTCGGGGGCACAGATACGCAGTATTTT	CASVGGTDTQYF
.	15	TRBJ1-3	.	TRBV5-6	TGTGCCAGCAGCTTATTCGGGGAAGGTGGAAACACCATATATTTT	CASSLFGEGGNTIYF
.	12	TRBJ2-7	.	TRBV7-8	TGTGCCAGCAGCTTCGCATTGAACGAGCAGTACTTC	CASSFALNEQYF
.	17	TRBJ2-6	.	TRBV3-1/TRBV3-2	TGTGCCAGCAGCCAAGGGACACCAAGCTCTGGGGCCAACGTCCTGACTTTC	CASSQGTPSSGANVLTF
.	16	TRBJ2-3	.	TRBV18	TGTGCCAGCTCACCAGGGGGGGCAGTCAGCACAGATACGCAGTATTTT	CASSPGGAVSTDTQYF
TRBD1	15	TRBJ1-5	.	TRBV19	TGTGCCAGTAGTTTCTCGGACAGGGTGAATCAGCCCCAGCATTTT	CASSFSDRVNQPQHF
.	13	TRBJ2-3	.	TRBV27	TGTGCCAGCAGGCCCCGGTCCCCAGATACGCAGTATTTT	CASRPRSPDTQYF
.	16	TRBJ2-7	.	TRBV13	TGTGCCAGCAGCTTGGTAAGCGGGCGCCGCTCCTACGAGCAGTACTTC	CASSLVSGRRSYEQYF
.	16	TRBJ2-7	.	TRBV11-2	TGTGCCAGCAGCTTATCGCGGCTATTGAGCTCCTACGAGCAGTACTTC	CASSLSRLLSSYEQYF
.	14	TRBJ1-6	once	TRBV10-3	TGTGCCATCAGGTCAGGGGCGTTTCAGTCACCCCTCCACTTT	CAIRSGAFQSPLHF
.	16	TRBJ2-2	.	TRBV5-1	TGCGCCAGCAGCCCCCGAGCGGCTCGGGACACCGGGGAGCTGTTTTTT	CASSPRAARDTGELFF
.	15	TRBJ2-1	.	TRBV5-6	TGTGCCAGCAGAGAGGGGGGCGGGTCCTACAATGAGCAGTTCTTC	CASREGGGSYNEQFF
.	11	TRBJ1-1	.	TRBV2	TGTGCCAGCAGGGGGAACACTGAAGCTTTCTTT	CASRGNTEAFF
TRBD1	13	TRBJ1-1	.	TRBV7-8	TGTGCCAGCAGCCCCCGACAGGGACGTGAAGCTTTCTTT	CASSPRQGREAFF
.	15	TRBJ1-2	.	TRBV2	TGTGCCAGCAGTATAGACAGGAATCGAGTCTATGGCTACACCTTC	CASSIDRNRVYGYTF
.	14	TRBJ1-5	.	TRBV9	TGTGCCAGCAGCGTAGGTCTAGCCGGGCAGCCCCAGCATTTT	CASSVGLAGQPQHF